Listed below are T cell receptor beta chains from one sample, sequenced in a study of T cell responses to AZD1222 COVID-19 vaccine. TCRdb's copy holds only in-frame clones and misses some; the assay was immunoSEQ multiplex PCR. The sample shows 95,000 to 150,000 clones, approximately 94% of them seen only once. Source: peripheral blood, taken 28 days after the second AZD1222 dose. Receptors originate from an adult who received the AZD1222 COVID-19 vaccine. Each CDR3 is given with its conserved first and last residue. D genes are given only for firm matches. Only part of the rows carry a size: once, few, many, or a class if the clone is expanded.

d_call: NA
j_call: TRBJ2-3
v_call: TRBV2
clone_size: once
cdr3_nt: TGTGCCAGCAGTGAGGGATTCACAGATACGCAGTATTTT
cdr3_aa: CASSEGFTDTQYF

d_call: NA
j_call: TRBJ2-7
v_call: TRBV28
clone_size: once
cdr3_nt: TGTGCCAGCAGTTTAGCAGGGGACTCTTACGAGCAGTACTTC
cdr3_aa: CASSLAGDSYEQYF

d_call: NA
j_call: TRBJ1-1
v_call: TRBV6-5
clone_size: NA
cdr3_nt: TGTGCCAGCAGTATTAACTTTCGGGGCACTGAAGCTTTCTTT
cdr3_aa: CASSINFRGTEAFF

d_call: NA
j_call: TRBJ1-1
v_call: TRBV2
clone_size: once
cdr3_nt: TGTGCCAGCAGCCCCGACAGCCAAAGAGAAGCTTTCTTT
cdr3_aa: CASSPDSQREAFF

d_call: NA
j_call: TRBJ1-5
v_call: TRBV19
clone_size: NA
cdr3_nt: TGTGCCAGTATTAGGTACCAGCCCCAGCATTTT
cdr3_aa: CASIRYQPQHF

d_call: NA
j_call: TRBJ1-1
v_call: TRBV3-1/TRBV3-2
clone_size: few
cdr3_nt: TGTGCCAGCAGCCATTCGAACACTGAAGCTTTCTTT
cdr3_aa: CASSHSNTEAFF

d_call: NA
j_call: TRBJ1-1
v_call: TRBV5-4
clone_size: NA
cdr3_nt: TGTGCCAGCAGCTTACAGGGCTGGACCACTGAAGCTTTCTTT
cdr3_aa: CASSLQGWTTEAFF

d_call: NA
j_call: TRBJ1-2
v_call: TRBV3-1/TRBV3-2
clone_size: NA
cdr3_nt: TGTGCCAGCAGCTCATTCTCCGGATACTATGGCTACACCTTC
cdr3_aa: CASSSFSGYYGYTF

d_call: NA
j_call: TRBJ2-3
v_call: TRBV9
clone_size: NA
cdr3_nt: TGTGCCAGCAGCGTAGACAGCAGCAGCACAGATACGCAGTATTTT
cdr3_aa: CASSVDSSSTDTQYF

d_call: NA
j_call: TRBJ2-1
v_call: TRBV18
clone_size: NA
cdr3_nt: TGTGCCAGCTCCCGTGGCAAAGATGAGCAGTTCTTC
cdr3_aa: CASSRGKDEQFF

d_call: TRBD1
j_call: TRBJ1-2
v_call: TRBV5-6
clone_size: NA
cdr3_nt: TGTGCCAGCAGCTTGGCGCAGACAGGGTGGTTGGGCTATGGCTACACCTTC
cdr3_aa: CASSLAQTGWLGYGYTF

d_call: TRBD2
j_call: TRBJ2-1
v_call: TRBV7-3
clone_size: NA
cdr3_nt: TGTGCCAGCAGCCCTAGCGGGACGGCCTCCTACAATGAGCAGTTCTTC
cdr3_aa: CASSPSGTASYNEQFF

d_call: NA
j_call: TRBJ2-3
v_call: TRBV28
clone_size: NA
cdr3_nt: TGTGCCAGCAGGTTGGGGAGGGGGGCTACAGATACGCAGTATTTT
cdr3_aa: CASRLGRGATDTQYF

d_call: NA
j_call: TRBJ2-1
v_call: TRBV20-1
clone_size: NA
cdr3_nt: TGCAGTGCAGGGGACAATGAGCAGTTCTTC
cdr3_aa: CSAGDNEQFF

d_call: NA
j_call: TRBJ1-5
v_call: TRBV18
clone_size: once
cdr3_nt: TGTGCCAGCTCGCTAGACGGGGGGAGGAATGGGCCCCAGCATTTT
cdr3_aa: CASSLDGGRNGPQHF

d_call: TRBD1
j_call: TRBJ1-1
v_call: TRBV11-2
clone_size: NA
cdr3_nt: TGTGCCAGCAGCTTTGACAGGGGAAACACTGAAGCTTTCTTT
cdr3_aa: CASSFDRGNTEAFF

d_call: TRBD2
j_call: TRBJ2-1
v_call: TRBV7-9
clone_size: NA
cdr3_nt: TGTGCCAGCAGCCCAGCGGTAGCTAGCGGGGGGGCCAATGAGCAGTTCTTC
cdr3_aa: CASSPAVASGGANEQFF

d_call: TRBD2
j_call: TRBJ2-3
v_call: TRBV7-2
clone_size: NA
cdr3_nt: TGTGCCAGCAGCTTACGCGGGGGGGCAGATACGCAGTATTTT
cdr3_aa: CASSLRGGADTQYF

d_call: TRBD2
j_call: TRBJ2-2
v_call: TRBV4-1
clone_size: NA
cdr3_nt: TGCGCCAGCAGGTCCTCGCGGGAGAGAACCGGGGAGCTGTTTTTT
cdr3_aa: CASRSSRERTGELFF

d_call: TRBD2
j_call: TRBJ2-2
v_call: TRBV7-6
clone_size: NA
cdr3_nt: TGTGCCAGCAGCTTAGGACTAGCGGGAGACACCGGGGAGCTGTTTTTT
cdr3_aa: CASSLGLAGDTGELFF

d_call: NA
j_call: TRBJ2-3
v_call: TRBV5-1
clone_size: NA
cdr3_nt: TGCGCCAGCAGCTTGGATCCGCCCGCCCCAGGCACAGATACGCAGTATTTT
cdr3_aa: CASSLDPPAPGTDTQYF

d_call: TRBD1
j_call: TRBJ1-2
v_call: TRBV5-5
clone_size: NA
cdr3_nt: TGTGCCAGCAGCTTGGGGGGACAGGGTAACTATGGCTACACCTTC
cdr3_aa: CASSLGGQGNYGYTF

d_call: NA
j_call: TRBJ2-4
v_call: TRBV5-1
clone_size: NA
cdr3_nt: TGCGCCAGCAGCTTTTTAGGTAACATTCAGTACTTC
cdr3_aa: CASSFLGNIQYF

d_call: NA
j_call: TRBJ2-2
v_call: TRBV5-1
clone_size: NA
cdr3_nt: TGCGCCAGCAGCTTGTATCGGGGAGCCGGGGAGCTGTTTTTT
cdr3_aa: CASSLYRGAGELFF

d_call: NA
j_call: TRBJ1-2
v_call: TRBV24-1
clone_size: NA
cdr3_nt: TGTGCCACCAGTGACCCAGACAGGAACTATGGCTACACCTTC
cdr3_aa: CATSDPDRNYGYTF